This T cell receptor (beta chain) was captured by sequencing in a study of cytomegalovirus exposure and HLA in healthy donors. Study-level information: There were some 380 genotyped donors. Of these, roughly 86% fell in the genetic ancestry cluster associated with self-reported Caucasian donors. Broader study findings: Using the classifier, cytomegalovirus status was reportedly diagnosed with high specificity and sensitivity.

The PCR was carried out with 60 Vbeta primers and 13 Jbeta primers. Only in-frame clones appear in the TCRdb table, and some are missing; sequencing was by immunoSEQ multiplex PCR. The table shows around 150,000 clones, with 71% occurring only once. For this clone: The antigen remains undetermined.

The length of the CDR3 is 14 residues. The V gene lost 0 bases and the J gene lost 2 bases, with 6 bases spanning the gap. Germline V CDR1 and CDR2: SGHRS, YFSETQ. Donors sampled were nominally healthy, though unrecorded immune exposures were likely. Sequencing was done on a sample of PBMCs. This clonotype was obtained from a woman under 40 in good health and CMV-seronegative. The V gene is TRBV5-1, the J gene TRBJ2-1, with a possible D match to TRBD1 (6 bases). DNA of the CDR3: TGCGCCAGCAGCTTGGGACAGGCCTACAATGAGCAGTTCTTC. The encoded protein is CASSLGQAYNEQFF.